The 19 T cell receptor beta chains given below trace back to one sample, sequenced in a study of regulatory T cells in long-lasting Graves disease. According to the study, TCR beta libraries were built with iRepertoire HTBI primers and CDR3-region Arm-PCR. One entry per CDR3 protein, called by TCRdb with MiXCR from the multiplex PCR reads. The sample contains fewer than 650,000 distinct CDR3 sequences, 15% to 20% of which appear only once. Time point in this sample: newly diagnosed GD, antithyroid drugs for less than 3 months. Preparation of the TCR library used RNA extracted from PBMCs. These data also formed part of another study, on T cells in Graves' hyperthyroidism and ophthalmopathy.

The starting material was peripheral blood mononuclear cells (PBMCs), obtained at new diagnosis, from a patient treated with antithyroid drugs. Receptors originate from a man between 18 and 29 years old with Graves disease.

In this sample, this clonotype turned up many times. The DNA of the CDR3 is TGTGCCAGCTCCGGGCGGGTCCTTCAGCCCCAGCATTTT. Residues: CASSGRVLQPQHF. The chain couples TRBV6-1 to TRBJ1-5; no definite D call. The CDR3 runs to 13 residues. The V end lost 8 bases, the J end lost 6 bases, and 14 bases lay between the germline ends. CDR1 and CDR2 from the germline V gene are MNHNS and SASEGT.

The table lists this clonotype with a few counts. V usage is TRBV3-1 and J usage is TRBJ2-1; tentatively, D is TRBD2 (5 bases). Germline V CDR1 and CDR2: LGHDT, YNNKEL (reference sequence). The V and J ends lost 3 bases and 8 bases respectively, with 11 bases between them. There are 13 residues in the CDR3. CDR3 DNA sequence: TGTGCCAGCAGCCAGGGAGCCTTTCATGAGCAGTTCTTC. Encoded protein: CASSQGAFHEQFF.

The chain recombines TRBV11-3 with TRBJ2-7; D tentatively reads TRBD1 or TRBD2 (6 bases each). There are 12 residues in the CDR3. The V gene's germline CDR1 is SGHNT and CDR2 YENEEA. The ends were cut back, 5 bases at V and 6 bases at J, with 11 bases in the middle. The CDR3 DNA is TGTGCCAGCAGCCGGGGGCCCGGCGAGCAGTACTTC. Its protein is CASSRGPGEQYF.

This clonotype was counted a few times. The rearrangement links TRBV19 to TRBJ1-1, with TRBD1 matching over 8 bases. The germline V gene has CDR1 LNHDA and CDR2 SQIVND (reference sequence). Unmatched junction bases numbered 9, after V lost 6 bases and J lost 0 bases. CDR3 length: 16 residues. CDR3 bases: TGTGCCAGTAGGGGACAGGTAGGGTCTATGAACACTGAAGCTTTCTTT. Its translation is CASRGQVGSMNTEAFF.

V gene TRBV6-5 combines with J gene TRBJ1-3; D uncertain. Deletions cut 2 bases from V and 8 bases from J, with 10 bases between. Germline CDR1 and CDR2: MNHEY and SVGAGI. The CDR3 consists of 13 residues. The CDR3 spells CASSYGGAYTIYF. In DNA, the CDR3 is TGTGCCAGCAGTTACGGAGGCGCCTACACCATATATTTT.

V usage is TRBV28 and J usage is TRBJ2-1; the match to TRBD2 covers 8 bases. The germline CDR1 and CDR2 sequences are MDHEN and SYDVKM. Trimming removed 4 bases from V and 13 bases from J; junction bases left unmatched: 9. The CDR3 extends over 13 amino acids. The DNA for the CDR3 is TGTGCCAGCAGTTCCGGGGGGGTAGTCATTCAGTTCTTC. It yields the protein CASSSGGVVIQFF.

The CDR3, as DNA: TGTGCCAGCGGGAATCACTGGTCAGATACGCAGTATTTT. Translation: CASGNHWSDTQYF. The V call is TRBV5-4, the J call TRBJ2-3; no reliable D call. The germline V and J ends were trimmed by 7 bases and 4 bases, with 13 bases remaining between them. This CDR3 is 13 amino acids long. CDR1 is SGHNT, CDR2 YYREEE, per germline (reference sequence).

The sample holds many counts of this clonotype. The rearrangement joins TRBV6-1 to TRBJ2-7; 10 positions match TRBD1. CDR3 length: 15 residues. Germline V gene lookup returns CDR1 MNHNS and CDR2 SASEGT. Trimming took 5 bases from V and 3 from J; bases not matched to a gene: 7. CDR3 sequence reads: CASSPGQGPGYEQYF. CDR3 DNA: TGTGCCAGCAGTCCGGGACAGGGGCCGGGCTACGAGCAGTACTTC.

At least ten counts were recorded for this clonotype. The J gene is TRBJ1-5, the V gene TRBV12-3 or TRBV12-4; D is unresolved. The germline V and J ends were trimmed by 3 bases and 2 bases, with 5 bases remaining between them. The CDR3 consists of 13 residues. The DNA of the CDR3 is TGTGCCAGCAGTTTTGAAGGCAATCAGCCCCAGCATTTT. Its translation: CASSFEGNQPQHF.

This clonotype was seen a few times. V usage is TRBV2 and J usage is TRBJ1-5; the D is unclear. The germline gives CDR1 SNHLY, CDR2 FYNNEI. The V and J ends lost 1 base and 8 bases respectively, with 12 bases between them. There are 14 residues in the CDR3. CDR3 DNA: TGTGCCAGCAGTGAAGGGCAGGACTTTGAGCCCCAGCATTTT. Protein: CASSEGQDFEPQHF.

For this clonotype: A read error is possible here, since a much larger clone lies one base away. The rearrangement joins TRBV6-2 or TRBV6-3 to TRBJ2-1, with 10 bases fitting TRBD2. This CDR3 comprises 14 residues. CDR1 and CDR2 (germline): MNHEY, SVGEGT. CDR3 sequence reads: CASSYLAGVNGQFF. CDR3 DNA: TGTGCCAGCAGTTACCTAGCGGGAGTGAATGGGCAGTTCTTC.

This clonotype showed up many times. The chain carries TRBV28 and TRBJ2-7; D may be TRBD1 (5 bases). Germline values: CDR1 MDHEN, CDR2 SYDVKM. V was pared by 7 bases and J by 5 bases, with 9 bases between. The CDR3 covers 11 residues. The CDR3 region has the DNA TGTGCCAGCACCAGGGCCAACGAGCAGTACTTC. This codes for CASTRANEQYF.

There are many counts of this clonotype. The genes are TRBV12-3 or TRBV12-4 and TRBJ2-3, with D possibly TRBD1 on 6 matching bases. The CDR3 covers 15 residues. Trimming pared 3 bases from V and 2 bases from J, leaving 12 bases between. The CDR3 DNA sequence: TGTGCCAGCAGTTTCGCACAGGGTATCACAGATACGCAGTATTTT. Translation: CASSFAQGITDTQYF.

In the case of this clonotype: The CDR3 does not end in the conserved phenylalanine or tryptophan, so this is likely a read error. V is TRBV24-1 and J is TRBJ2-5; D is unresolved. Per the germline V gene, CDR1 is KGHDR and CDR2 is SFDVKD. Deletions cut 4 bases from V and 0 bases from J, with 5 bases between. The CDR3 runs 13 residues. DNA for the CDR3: TGTGCCACCAGTGACCGGTACCAAGAGACCCAGTACTCC. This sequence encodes CATSDRYQETQYS.

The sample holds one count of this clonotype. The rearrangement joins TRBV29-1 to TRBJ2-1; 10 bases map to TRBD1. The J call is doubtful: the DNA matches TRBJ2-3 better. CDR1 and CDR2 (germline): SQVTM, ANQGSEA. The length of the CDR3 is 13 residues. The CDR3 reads CSAEDRGTETQYF. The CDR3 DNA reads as TGCAGCGCCGAGGACAGGGGGACGGAAACGCAGTATTTT.

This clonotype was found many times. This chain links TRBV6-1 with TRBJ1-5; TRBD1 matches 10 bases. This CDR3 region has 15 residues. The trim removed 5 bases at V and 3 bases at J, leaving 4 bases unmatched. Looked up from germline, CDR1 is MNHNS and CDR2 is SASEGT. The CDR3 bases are TGTGCCAGCAGTAGGGACAGGGGAAACAATCAGCCCCAGCATTTT. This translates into CASSRDRGNNQPQHF.

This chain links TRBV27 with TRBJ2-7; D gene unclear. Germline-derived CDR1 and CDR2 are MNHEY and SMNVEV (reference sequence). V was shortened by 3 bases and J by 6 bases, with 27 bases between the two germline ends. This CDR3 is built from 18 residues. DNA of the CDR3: TGTGCCAGCAGTTTGGGAACAGCACAAGACTCCCATCTACTCGAGCAGTACTTC. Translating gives CASSLGTAQDSHLLEQYF.

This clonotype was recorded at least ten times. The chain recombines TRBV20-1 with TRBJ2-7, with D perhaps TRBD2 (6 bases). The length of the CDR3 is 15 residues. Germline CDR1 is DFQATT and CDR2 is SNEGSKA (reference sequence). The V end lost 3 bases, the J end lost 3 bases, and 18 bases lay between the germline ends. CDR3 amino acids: CSARDSGALVYEQYF. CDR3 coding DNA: TGCAGTGCTAGGGACTCGGGAGCCCTGGTCTACGAGCAGTACTTC.

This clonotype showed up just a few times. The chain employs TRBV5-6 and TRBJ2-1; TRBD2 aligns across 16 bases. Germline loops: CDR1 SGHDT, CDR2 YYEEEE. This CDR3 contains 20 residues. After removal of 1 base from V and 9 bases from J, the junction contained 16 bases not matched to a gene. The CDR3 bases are TGTGCCAGCAGCTTGACGGGGACTAGCGGGAGGGCTGTTATCATACGTGAGCAGTTCTTC. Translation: CASSLTGTSGRAVIIREQFF.